This T cell receptor beta chain was sequenced during a study of blood T cell repertoires in COVID-19. Study summary: From the United States, Italy and Spain came samples of acute and convalescent COVID-19.

The protocol was immunoSEQ multiplex PCR, while the TCRdb copy is restricted to in-frame clones and leaves out a portion. The sample carries fewer than 50,000 clones, roughly 77% recorded once. The ends lost 2 bases at V and 4 bases at J; junction bases unmatched: 15. Germline-derived CDR1 and CDR2 are SGHVS and FQNEAQ. The CDR3 runs 18 residues. What was sequenced was peripheral blood. This sequence originates from a man older than 75 with acute or convalescent COVID-19. The gene calls are TRBV7-8 and TRBJ2-3; 7 nucleotides match TRBD2. This chain's CDR3 is CASSLRGREEVTADTQYF. CDR3 sequence (DNA): TGTGCCAGCAGCTTACGCGGCCGGGAGGAGGTTACCGCAGATACGCAGTATTTT.